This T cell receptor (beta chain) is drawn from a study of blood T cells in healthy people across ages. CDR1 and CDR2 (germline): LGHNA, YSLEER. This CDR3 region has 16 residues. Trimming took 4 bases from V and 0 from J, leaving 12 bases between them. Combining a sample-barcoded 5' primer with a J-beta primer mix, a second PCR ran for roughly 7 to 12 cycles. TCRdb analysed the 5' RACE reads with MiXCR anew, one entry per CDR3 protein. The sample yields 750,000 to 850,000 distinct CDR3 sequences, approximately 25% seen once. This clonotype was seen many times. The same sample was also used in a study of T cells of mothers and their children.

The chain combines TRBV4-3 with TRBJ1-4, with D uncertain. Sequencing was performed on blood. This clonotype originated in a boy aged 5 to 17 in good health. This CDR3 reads CASSPQKGATNEKLFF. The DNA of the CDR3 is TGCGCCAGCAGCCCCCAGAAGGGTGCAACTAATGAAAAACTGTTTTTT.